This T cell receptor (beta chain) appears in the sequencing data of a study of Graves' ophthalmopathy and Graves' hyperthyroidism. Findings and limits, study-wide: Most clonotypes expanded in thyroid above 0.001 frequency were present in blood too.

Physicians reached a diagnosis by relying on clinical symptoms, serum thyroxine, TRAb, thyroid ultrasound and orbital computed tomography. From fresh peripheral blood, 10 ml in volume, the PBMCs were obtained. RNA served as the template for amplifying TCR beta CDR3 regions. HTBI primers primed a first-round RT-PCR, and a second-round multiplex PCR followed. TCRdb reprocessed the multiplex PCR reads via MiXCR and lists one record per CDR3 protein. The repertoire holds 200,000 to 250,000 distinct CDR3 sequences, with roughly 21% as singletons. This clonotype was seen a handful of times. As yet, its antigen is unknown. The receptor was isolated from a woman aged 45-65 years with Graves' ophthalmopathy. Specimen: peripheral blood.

The DNA for the CDR3 is TGTGCCAGCTCCGGGGGGACCGCAAGGGAGCAGTACTTC. This translates into CASSGGTAREQYF. The rearrangement links TRBV3-1 to TRBJ2-7; 7 bases match TRBD2. Per germline, CDR1 LGHDT and CDR2 YNNKEL (reference sequence). The CDR3 has 13 residues. With V trimmed by 8 bases and J by 7 bases, 11 bases remained unmatched.